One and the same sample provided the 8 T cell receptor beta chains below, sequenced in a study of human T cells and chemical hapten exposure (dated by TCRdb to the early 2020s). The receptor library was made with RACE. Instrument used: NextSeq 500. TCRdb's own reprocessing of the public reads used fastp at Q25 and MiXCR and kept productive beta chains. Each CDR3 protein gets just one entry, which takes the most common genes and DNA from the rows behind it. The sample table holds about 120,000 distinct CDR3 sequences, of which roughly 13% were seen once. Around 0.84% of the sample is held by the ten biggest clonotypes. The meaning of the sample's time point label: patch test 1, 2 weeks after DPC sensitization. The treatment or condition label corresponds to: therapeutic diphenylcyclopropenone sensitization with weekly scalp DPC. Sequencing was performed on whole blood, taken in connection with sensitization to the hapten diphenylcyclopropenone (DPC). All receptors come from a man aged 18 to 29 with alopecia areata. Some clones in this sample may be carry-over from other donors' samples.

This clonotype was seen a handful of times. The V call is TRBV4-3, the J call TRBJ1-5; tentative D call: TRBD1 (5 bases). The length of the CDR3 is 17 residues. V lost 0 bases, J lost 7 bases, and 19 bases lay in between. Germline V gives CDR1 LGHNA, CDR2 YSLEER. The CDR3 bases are TGCGCCAGCAGCCAAGATTCTGGCCCCCCAGGGTGGCAGCCCCAGCATTTT. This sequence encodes CASSQDSGPPGWQPQHF.

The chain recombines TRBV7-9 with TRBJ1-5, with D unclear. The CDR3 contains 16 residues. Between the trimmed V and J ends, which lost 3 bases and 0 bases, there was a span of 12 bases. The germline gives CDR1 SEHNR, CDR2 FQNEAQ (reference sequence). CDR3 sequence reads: CASSLAPRDSNQPQHF. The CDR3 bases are TGTGCCAGCAGCTTGGCGCCTAGGGATAGCAATCAGCCCCAGCATTTT.

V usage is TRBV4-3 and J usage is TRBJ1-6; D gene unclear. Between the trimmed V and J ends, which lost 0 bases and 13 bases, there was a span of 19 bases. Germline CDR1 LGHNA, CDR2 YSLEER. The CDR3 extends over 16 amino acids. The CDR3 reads CASSQEVSRAGSPLHF. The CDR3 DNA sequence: TGCGCCAGCAGCCAAGAAGTGTCGAGGGCAGGCTCGCCCCTCCACTTT.

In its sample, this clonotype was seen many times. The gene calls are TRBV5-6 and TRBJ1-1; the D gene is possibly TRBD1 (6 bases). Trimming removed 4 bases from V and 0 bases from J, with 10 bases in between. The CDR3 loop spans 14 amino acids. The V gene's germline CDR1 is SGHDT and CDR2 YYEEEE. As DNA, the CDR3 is TGTGCCAGCAGCGAGGCAGGGGTGAACACTGAAGCTTTCTTT. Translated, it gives CASSEAGVNTEAFF.

The CDR3 bases are TGTGCCAGCAGTTCCCTTCTTCTTTTCGGGGAGCTGTTTTTT. This gives the protein CASSSLLLFGELFF. The gene calls are TRBV27 and TRBJ2-2; D is undetermined. Germline assignment: CDR1 MNHEY and CDR2 SMNVEV (reference sequence). Trimming removed 4 bases at V and 7 bases at J, with 13 bases between. The CDR3 is made up of 14 amino acids.

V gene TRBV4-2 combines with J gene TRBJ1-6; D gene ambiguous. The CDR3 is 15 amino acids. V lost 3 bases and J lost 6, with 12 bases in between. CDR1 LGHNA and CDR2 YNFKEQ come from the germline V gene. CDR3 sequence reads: CASSQDRATNSPLHF. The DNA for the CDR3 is TGTGCCAGCAGCCAGGACCGGGCAACTAATTCACCCCTCCACTTT.

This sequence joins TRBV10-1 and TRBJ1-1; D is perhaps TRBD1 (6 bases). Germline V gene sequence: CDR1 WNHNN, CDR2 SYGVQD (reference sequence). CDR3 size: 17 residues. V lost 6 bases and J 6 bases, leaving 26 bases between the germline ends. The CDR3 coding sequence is TGCGCCAGCAGCTCTCTTCCTACAAAAGGGGGAAGCGCTGAAGCTTTCTTT. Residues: CASSSLPTKGGSAEAFF.

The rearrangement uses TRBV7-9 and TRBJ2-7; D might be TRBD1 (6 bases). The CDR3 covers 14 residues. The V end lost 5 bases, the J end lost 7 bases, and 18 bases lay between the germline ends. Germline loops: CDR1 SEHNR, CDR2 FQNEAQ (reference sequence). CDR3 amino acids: CASSPETGLGEQYV. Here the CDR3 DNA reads TGTGCCAGCAGCCCCGAGACAGGACTGGGGGAGCAGTACGTC.